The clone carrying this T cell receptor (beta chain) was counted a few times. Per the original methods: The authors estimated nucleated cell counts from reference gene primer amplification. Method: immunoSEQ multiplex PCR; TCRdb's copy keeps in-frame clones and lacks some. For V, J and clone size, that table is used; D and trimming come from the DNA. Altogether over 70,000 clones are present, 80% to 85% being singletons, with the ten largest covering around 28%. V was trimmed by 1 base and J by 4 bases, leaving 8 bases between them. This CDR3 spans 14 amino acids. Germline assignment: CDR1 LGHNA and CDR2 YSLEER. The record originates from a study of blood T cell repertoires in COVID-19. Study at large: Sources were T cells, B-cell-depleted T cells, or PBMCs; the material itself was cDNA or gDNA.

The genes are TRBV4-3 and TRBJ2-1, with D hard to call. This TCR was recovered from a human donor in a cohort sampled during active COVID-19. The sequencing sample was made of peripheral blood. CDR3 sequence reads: CASSQGQDYNEQFF. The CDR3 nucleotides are TGCGCCAGCAGCCAAGGGCAAGATTACAATGAGCAGTTCTTC.